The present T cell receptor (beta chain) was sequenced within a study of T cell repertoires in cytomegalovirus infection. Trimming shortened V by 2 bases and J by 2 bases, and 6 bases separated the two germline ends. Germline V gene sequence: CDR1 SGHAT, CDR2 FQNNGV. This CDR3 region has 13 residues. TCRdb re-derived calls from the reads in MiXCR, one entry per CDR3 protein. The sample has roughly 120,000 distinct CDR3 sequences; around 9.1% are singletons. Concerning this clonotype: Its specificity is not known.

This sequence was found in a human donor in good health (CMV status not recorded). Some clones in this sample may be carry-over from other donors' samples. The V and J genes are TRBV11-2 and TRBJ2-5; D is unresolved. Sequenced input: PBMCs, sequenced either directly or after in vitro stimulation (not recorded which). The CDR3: CASSLSIQETQYF. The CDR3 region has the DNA TGTGCCAGCAGCTTATCTATACAAGAGACCCAGTACTTC.